This T cell receptor beta chain was identified during a study of early T cells in non-severe SARS-CoV-2 infection. Germline CDR1 reads MNHEY; CDR2 reads SMNVEV (reference sequence). V lost 5 bases and J 0 bases, leaving 20 bases between the germline ends. This CDR3 comprises 19 residues. One entry per CDR3 protein results from TCRdb running MiXCR on the 5' RACE reads. The repertoire holds tens of thousands of distinct CDR3 sequences, with roughly 14% as singletons. The TCR sequence derives from an adult who was a healthcare worker with PCR-confirmed SARS-CoV-2 infection or an uninfected control (not recorded which). The rearrangement joins TRBV27 to TRBJ2-6, with D perhaps TRBD1 (6 bases). Sequencing was performed on whole blood, taken at baseline. CDR3 nucleotides: TGTGCCAGCAGTCTCCTAGGCACAGAGGGGGTCTCTGGGGCCAACGTCCTGACTTTC. Translated, it gives CASSLLGTEGVSGANVLTF.